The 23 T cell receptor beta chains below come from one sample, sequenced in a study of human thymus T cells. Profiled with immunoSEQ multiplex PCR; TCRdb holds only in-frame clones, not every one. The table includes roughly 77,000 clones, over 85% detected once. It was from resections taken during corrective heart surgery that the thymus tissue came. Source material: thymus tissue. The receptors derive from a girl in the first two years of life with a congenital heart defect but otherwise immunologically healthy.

CDR3 region: CASSLDNSRGTEAFF. In DNA, the CDR3 is TGTGCCAGCAGCTTAGATAATTCGAGGGGGACTGAAGCTTTCTTT. The rearrangement uses TRBV11-2 and TRBJ1-1; TRBD1 is a possible D gene (6 bases). The germline V gene has CDR1 SGHAT and CDR2 FQNNGV. This CDR3 spans 15 amino acids. Trimming removed 0 bases at V and 5 bases at J, with 13 bases between.

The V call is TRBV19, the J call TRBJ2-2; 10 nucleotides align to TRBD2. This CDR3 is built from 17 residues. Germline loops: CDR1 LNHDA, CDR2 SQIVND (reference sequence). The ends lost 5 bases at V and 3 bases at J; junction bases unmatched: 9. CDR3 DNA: TGTGCCAGTAGTCCGATAGCGGGAGGCTCCTACACCGGGGAGCTGTTTTTT. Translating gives CASSPIAGGSYTGELFF.

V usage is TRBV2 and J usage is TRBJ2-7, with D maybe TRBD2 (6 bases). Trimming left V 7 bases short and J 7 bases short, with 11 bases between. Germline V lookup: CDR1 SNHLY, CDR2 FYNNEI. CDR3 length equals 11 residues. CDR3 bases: TGTGCCAGCATAGGTCGGGGGGAGCAGTACTTC. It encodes CASIGRGEQYF. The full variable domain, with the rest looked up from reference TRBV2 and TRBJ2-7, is EPEVTQTPSHQVTQMGQEVILRCVPISNHLYFYWYRQILGQKVEFLVSFYNNEISEKSEIFDDQFSVERPDGSNFTLKIRSTKLEDSAMYFCASIGRGEQYFGPGTRLTVT.

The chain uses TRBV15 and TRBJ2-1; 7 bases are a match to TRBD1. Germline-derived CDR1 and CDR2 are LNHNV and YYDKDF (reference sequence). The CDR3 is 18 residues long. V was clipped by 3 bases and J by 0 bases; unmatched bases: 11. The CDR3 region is CATSRASGTASSYNEQFF. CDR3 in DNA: TGTGCCACCAGCAGGGCATCCGGGACAGCGAGCTCCTACAATGAGCAGTTCTTC.

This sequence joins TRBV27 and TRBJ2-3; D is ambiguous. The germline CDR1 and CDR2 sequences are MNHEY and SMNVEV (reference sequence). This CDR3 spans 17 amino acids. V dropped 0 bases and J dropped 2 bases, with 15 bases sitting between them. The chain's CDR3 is CASSLSQGGPFTDTQYF. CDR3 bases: TGTGCCAGCAGTTTATCGCAAGGTGGCCCATTCACAGATACGCAGTATTTT.

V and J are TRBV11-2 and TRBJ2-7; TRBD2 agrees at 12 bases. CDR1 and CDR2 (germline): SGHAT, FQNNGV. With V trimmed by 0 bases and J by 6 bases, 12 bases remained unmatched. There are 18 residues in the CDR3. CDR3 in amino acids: CASSLDSPASGRAGEQYF. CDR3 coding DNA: TGTGCCAGCAGCTTAGATTCTCCCGCTAGCGGGAGGGCGGGCGAGCAGTACTTC.

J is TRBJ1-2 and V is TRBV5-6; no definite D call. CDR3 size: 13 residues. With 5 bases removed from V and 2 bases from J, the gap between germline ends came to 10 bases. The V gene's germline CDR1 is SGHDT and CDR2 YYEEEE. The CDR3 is CASRSGANYGYTF. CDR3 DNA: TGTGCCAGCAGATCCGGAGCGAACTATGGCTACACCTTC.

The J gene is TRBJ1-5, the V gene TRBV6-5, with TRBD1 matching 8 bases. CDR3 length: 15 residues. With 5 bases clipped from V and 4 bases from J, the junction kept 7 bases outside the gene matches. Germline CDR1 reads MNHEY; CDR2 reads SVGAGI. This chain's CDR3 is CASSLDRGVNQPQHF. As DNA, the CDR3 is TGTGCCAGCAGTCTTGACAGGGGCGTGAATCAGCCCCAGCATTTT.

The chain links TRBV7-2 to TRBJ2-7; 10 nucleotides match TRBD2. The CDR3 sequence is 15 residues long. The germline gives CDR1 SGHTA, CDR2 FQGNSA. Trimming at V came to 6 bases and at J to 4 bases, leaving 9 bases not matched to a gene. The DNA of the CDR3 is TGTGCCAGCAGGCCGGCTAGCGGGAGTTCTTACGAGCAGTACTTC. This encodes CASRPASGSSYEQYF.

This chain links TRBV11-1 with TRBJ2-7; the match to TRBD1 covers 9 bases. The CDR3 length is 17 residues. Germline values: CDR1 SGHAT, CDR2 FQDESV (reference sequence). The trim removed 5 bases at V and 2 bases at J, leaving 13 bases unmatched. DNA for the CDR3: TGTGCCAGCAGCGTAGAAAAGGGACAGGGAGGCCCCTACGAGCAGTACTTC. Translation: CASSVEKGQGGPYEQYF.

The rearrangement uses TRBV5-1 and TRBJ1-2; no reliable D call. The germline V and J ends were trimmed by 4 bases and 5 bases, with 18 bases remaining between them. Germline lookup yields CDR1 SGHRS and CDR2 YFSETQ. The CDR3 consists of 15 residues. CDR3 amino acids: CASSPVDRVRYGYTF. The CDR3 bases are TGCGCCAGCAGCCCGGTCGACCGCGTTCGGTATGGCTACACCTTC. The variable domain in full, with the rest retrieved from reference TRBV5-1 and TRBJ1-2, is KAGVTQTPRYLIKTRGQQVTLSCSPISGHRSVSWYQQTPGQGLQFLFEYFSETQRNKGNFPGRFSGRQFSNSRSEMNVSTLELGDSALYLCASSPVDRVRYGYTFGSGTRLTVV.

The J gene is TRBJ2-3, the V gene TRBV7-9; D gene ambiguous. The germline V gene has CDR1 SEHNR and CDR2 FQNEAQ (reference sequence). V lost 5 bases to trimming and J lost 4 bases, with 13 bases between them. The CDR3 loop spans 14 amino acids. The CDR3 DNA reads TGTGCCAGCAGCATGGGGTCTAGAGCAGATACGCAGTATTTT. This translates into CASSMGSRADTQYF.

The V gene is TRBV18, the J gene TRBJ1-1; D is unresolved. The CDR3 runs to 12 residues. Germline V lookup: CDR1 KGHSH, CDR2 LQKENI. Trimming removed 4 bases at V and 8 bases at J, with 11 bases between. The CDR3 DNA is TGTGCCAGCTCACTACCCCCCTCCGAAGCTTTCTTT. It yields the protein CASSLPPSEAFF.

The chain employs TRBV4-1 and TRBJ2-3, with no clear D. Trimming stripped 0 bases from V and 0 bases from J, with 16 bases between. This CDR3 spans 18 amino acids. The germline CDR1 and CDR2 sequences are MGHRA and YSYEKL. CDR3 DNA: TGCGCCAGCAGCCAAGATCCAACCTCACGATCTAGCACAGATACGCAGTATTTT. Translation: CASSQDPTSRSSTDTQYF.

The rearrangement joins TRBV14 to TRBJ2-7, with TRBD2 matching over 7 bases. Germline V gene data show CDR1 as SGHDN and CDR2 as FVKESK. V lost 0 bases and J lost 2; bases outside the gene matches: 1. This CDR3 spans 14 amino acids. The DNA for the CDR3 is TGTGCCAGCAGCCAAGAACTAGCGCCCTACGAGCAGTACTTC. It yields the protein CASSQELAPYEQYF.

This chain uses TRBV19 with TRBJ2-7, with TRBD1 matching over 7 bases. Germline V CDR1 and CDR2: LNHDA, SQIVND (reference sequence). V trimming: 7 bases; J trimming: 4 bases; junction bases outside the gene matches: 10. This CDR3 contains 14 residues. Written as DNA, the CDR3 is TGTGCCAGTACCGCTCGGACAGGAGGATACGAGCAGTACTTC. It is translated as CASTARTGGYEQYF.

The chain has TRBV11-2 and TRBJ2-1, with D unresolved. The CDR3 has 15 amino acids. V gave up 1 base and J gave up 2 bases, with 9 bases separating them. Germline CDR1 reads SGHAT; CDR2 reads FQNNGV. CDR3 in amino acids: CASSLGARPYNEQFF. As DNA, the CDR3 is TGTGCCAGCAGCTTAGGAGCGAGACCCTACAATGAGCAGTTCTTC.

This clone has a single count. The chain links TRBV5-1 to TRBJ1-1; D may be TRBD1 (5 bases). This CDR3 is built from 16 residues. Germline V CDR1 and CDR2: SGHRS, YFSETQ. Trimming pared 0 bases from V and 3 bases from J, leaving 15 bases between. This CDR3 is CASSLVGQGGHTEAFF. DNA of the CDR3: TGCGCCAGCAGCTTGGTAGGGCAGGGAGGGCACACTGAAGCTTTCTTT.

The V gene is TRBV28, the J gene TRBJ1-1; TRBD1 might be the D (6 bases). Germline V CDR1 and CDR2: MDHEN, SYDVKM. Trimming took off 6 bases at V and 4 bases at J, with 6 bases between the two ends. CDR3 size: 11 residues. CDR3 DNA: TGTGCCAGCAGGGGGGCCACTGAAGCTTTCTTT. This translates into CASRGATEAFF.

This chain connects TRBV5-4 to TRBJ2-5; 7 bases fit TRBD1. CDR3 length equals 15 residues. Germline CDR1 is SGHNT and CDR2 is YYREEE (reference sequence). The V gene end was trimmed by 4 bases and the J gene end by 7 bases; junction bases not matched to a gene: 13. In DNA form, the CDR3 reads TGTGCCAGCAGCGTACTTGGACAGGCGGTAGGGACCCAGTACTTC. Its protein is CASSVLGQAVGTQYF.

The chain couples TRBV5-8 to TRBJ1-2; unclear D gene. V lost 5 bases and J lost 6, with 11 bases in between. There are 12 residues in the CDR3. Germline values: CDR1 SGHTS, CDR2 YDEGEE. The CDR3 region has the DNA TGTGCCAGCAGTTGGGGAACTAATGGCTACACCTTC. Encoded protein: CASSWGTNGYTF.

The CDR3 bases are TGTGCCTCGGGACGGTCGAACACTGAAGCTTTCTTT. Protein product: CASGRSNTEAFF. The J gene is TRBJ1-1, the V gene TRBV10-3; tentatively, D is TRBD1 (5 bases). CDR3 length equals 12 residues. Germline V gives CDR1 ENHRY, CDR2 SYGVKD. V dropped 11 bases and J dropped 1 base, with 11 bases sitting between them.

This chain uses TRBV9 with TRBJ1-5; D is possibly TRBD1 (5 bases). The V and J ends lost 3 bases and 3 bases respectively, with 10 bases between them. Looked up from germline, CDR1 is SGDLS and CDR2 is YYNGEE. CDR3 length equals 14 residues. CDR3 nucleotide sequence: TGTGCCAGCAGCGCGGGGACCCTCAATCAGCCCCAGCATTTT. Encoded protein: CASSAGTLNQPQHF. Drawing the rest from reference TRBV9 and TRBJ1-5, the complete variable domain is DSGVTQTPKHLITATGQRVTLRCSPRSGDLSVYWYQQSLDQGLQFLIQYYNGEERAKGNILERFSAQQFPDLHSELNLSSLELGDSALYFCASSAGTLNQPQHFGDGTRLSIL.